This T cell receptor (beta chain) originates from a study of T cell changes during pregnancy in multiple sclerosis. CDR1 SGHKS and CDR2 YYEKEE come from the germline V gene (reference sequence). The CDR3 runs to 16 residues. V was pared by 3 bases and J by 3 bases, with 9 bases of the junction left unmatched. Data came from immunoSEQ multiplex PCR; TCRdb stores just in-frame clones and leaves some out. This table holds approximately 70,000 clones, approximately 88% found once. The sequencing used peripheral blood, collected in the first trimester of pregnancy. The chain recombines TRBV5-5 with TRBJ1-5, with 7 bases that match TRBD1. This sequence originates from a female donor in good health, enrolled as a control in a pregnancy study. This CDR3 is CASSSSTGVDNQPQHF. Here the CDR3 DNA reads TGTGCCAGCAGCTCATCAACAGGGGTAGACAATCAGCCCCAGCATTTT. Drawing the rest from reference TRBV5-5 and TRBJ1-5, the complete variable domain is DAGVTQSPTHLIKTRGQQVTLRCSPISGHKSVSWYQQVLGQGPQFIFQYYEKEERGRGNFPDRFSARQFPNYSSELNVNALLLGDSALYLCASSSSTGVDNQPQHFGDGTRLSIL.